The T cell receptor (beta chain) described here comes from a study of T cell changes during pregnancy in multiple sclerosis. Germline assignment: CDR1 SNHLY and CDR2 FYNNEI. Trimming removed 5 bases from V and 8 bases from J, with 15 bases in between. This CDR3 has 14 residues. The protocol was immunoSEQ multiplex PCR, while the TCRdb copy is restricted to in-frame clones and leaves out a portion. Among over 30,000 clones listed, around 90% were seen once. The TCR originated in a female donor in good health, enrolled as a control in a pregnancy study. The source was CD4+ T cells from peripheral blood mononuclear cells, collected in the third trimester of pregnancy. The rearrangement links TRBV2 to TRBJ1-4; D is perhaps TRBD1 (5 bases). The DNA for the CDR3 is TGTGCCAGCAGTCAGGGACTCCCCCGGGAAAAACTGTTTTTT. It specifies CASSQGLPREKLFF.